What follows are 29 T cell receptor beta chains derived from one specimen sequenced in a study of blood T cell repertoires in COVID-19. Produced via immunoSEQ multiplex PCR; TCRdb's table is partial and in-frame only. The profile shows some 190,000 clones, 70% to 90% of them singletons. Sample: PBMCs or T cells enriched from blood (not recorded which). Every receptor here comes from a woman in her forties in a cohort exposed to, infected with or recovered from COVID-19 (not recorded which).

On this clone itself: The same CDR3 arises from other DNA sequences in this sample as well. The chain's CDR3 is CASSYSSGSYNEQFF. The CDR3 nucleotides are TGTGCCAGCAGTTACTCGTCGGGGTCCTACAATGAGCAGTTCTTC. The V call is TRBV6-5, the J call TRBJ2-1; a possible D gene is TRBD2 (5 bases). CDR1 MNHEY and CDR2 SVGAGI come from the germline V gene. The CDR3 totals 15 residues. Trimming took off 0 bases at V and 1 base at J, with 7 bases between the two ends.

This clone showed up just once. The chain carries TRBV3-1 (or the pseudogene TRBV3-2) and TRBJ2-7, with a possible D match to TRBD2 (6 bases). Trimming took off 0 bases at V and 3 bases at J, with 18 bases between the two ends. Per the germline V gene, CDR1 is LGHDT and CDR2 is YNNKEL (reference sequence). The CDR3 consists of 17 residues. The DNA of the CDR3 is TGTGCCAGCAGCCAAGATAAGGGGACTTCTATTCGCTACGAGCAGTACTTC. Encoded protein: CASSQDKGTSIRYEQYF.

The chain couples TRBV5-1 to TRBJ2-3, with TRBD2 identical over 8 bases. The CDR3 is 14 residues long. CDR1 is SGHRS, CDR2 YFSETQ, per germline. V shed 9 bases and J 3 bases; nucleotides not matched to a gene: 9. The CDR3 DNA sequence: TGCGCCACCAGGGCGGGGGGAGGAACAGATACGCAGTATTTT. Residues: CATRAGGGTDTQYF.

This chain uses TRBV6-1 with TRBJ1-1, with TRBD1 matching 9 bases. The CDR3 contains 17 residues. Germline lookup yields CDR1 MNHNS and CDR2 SASEGT. Losses at the gene ends were 4 bases for V and 0 bases for J; bases not matched to a gene: 9. The CDR3 region has the DNA TGTGCCAGCAGTGGCCGGGACAGGGTAGGGGTGAACACTGAAGCTTTCTTT. Translated: CASSGRDRVGVNTEAFF.

The V gene is TRBV28, the J gene TRBJ2-2; the match to TRBD1 covers 8 bases. With V trimmed by 7 bases and J by 2 bases, 9 bases remained unmatched. Germline CDR1 reads MDHEN; CDR2 reads SYDVKM. The CDR3 consists of 16 residues. CDR3 loop: CASNRRQGFNTGELFF. CDR3 nucleotides: TGTGCCAGCAACCGCAGACAGGGGTTCAACACCGGGGAGCTGTTTTTT.

This rearrangement joins TRBV4-1 to TRBJ2-7; perhaps TRBD1 as D (6 bases). CDR3 length equals 14 residues. CDR1 MGHRA and CDR2 YSYEKL come from the germline V gene. Between the trimmed V and J ends, which lost 3 bases and 6 bases, there was a span of 15 bases. Here the CDR3 reads CASSHAPQGREQYF. CDR3 bases: TGCGCCAGCAGCCACGCTCCTCAGGGGCGCGAGCAGTACTTC.

The chain couples TRBV4-1 to TRBJ1-2; no clear D gene. Germline V lookup: CDR1 MGHRA, CDR2 YSYEKL. Trimming pared 0 bases from V and 4 bases from J, leaving 9 bases between. The CDR3 runs to 14 residues. The DNA for the CDR3 is TGCGCCAGCAGCCAAGATTCGCGGGCCTATGGCTACACCTTC. It translates to CASSQDSRAYGYTF.

The chain has TRBV7-9 and TRBJ2-2; 7 bases fit TRBD1. Germline values: CDR1 SEHNR, CDR2 FQNEAQ (reference sequence). The ends lost 11 bases at V and 4 bases at J; junction bases unmatched: 13. This CDR3 comprises 15 residues. CDR3 in amino acids: CALQGENIGTGELFF. CDR3 coding DNA: TGTGCCCTCCAGGGGGAAAATATCGGCACCGGGGAGCTGTTTTTT. Supplemented by reference TRBV7-9 and TRBJ2-2, the full variable domain reads DTGVSQNPRHKITKRGQNVTFRCDPISEHNRLYWYRQTLGQGPEFLTYFQNEAQLEKSRLLSDRFSAERPKGSFSTLEIQRTEQGDSAMYLCALQGENIGTGELFFGEGSRLTVL.

This chain joins TRBV24-1 and TRBJ2-2; TRBD2 matches 12 bases. Germline V gene data show CDR1 as KGHDR and CDR2 as SFDVKD. CDR3 length: 14 residues. The junction had 1 base not matched to a gene; V was cut back by 5 bases and J by 7 bases. CDR3 DNA sequence: TGTGCCACCAGTGGACTAGCGGGAGTCGGGGAGCTGTTTTTT. It yields the protein CATSGLAGVGELFF.

This chain links TRBV7-2 with TRBJ2-1, with D perhaps matching TRBD2 (5 bases). The germline V gene encodes CDR1 SGHTA and CDR2 FQGNSA. Trimming took off 1 base at V and 5 bases at J, with 21 bases between the two ends. The length of the CDR3 is 18 residues. The CDR3 nucleotides read TGTGCCAGCAGCTTAGATCTGGTGGGAGTAGGTTTCGACAATGAGCAGTTCTTC. The encoded protein is CASSLDLVGVGFDNEQFF.

The chain employs TRBV29-1 and TRBJ2-1; 10 bases match TRBD2. Germline V gives CDR1 SQVTM, CDR2 ANQGSEA. After removal of 6 bases from V and 2 bases from J, the junction contained 22 bases not matched to a gene. There are 20 residues in the CDR3. In nucleotides, the CDR3 is TGCAGCGTCTCCCCTCTGCCCAGGGGTAGCGGGAGGAATCCCTACAATGAGCAGTTCTTC. It specifies CSVSPLPRGSGRNPYNEQFF.

The gene calls are TRBV29-1 and TRBJ1-4, with 10 bases that match TRBD1. The V gene end was trimmed by 1 base and the J gene end by 5 bases; junction bases not matched to a gene: 7. Per the germline V gene, CDR1 is SQVTM and CDR2 is ANQGSEA. This CDR3 contains 16 residues. CDR3 DNA sequence: TGCAGCGTTGAAGCCTATGGACAGGGGGGGAATGAAAAACTGTTTTTT. Amino acids: CSVEAYGQGGNEKLFF.

This clone was seen ten or more times. V gene TRBV5-4 combines with J gene TRBJ1-1, with D hard to call. V was cut by 4 bases and J by 8 bases, with 18 bases left in between. The CDR3 spans 14 residues. Germline CDR1 SGHNT, CDR2 YYREEE (reference sequence). The CDR3 reads CASSLGPGGREAFF. CDR3 DNA: TGTGCCAGCAGCCTTGGACCGGGAGGACGAGAAGCTTTCTTT.

The genes are TRBV27 and TRBJ2-5; TRBD1 agrees at 10 bases. Per germline, CDR1 MNHEY and CDR2 SMNVEV (reference sequence). The CDR3 loop spans 15 amino acids. V gave up 5 bases and J gave up 1 base; unmatched junction bases: 4. The DNA for the CDR3 is TGTGCCAGCAGTGCAGGACAGGGGGGCCAAGAGACCCAGTACTTC. Residues: CASSAGQGGQETQYF.

CDR3 region: CASSTLGGDQPQHF. The DNA of the CDR3 is TGTGCCAGCAGCACACTAGGGGGGGATCAGCCCCAGCATTTT. The rearrangement uses TRBV11-2 and TRBJ1-5; a possible D gene is TRBD1 (6 bases). The germline V gene encodes CDR1 SGHAT and CDR2 FQNNGV. V was shortened by 5 bases and J by 5 bases, with 13 bases between the two germline ends. This CDR3 spans 14 amino acids.

This clone came up once. J is TRBJ1-2 and V is TRBV5-1, with 8 bases that match TRBD1. Germline CDR1 SGHRS, CDR2 YFSETQ. With V trimmed by 2 bases and J by 7 bases, 1 base remained unmatched. The CDR3 loop spans 12 amino acids. This chain's CDR3 is CASSLTGGGYTF. The CDR3 bases are TGCGCCAGCAGCTTAACAGGGGGTGGCTACACCTTC.

The rearrangement joins TRBV7-7 to TRBJ2-1, with 12 bases aligning to TRBD1. The J segment lost 9 bases and the V segment lost 4 bases, leaving 13 bases of the junction unmatched. In germline, CDR1 is SSHAT, CDR2 FNYEAQ (reference sequence). This CDR3 region has 17 residues. CDR3 nucleotide sequence: TGTGCCAGCAGCTCGGGCCCCCGGGACAGGGGGCTGGTTGAGCAGTTCTTC. It yields the protein CASSSGPRDRGLVEQFF.

The J gene is TRBJ2-1, the V gene TRBV7-9; 9 bases map to TRBD2. The germline V gene encodes CDR1 SEHNR and CDR2 FQNEAQ (reference sequence). After removal of 2 bases from V and 8 bases from J, the junction contained 7 bases not matched to a gene. This CDR3 is 15 amino acids long. The CDR3 nucleotides are TGTGCCAGCAGCTTAATGGCGGGAGGGCCGGATGAGCAGTTCTTC. This translates into CASSLMAGGPDEQFF.

The J gene is TRBJ2-5, the V gene TRBV24-1; 8 bases are a match to TRBD2. In germline, CDR1 is KGHDR, CDR2 SFDVKD. This CDR3 contains 15 residues. V lost 3 bases to trimming and J lost 4 bases; unmatched junction nucleotides: 6. DNA for the CDR3: TGTGCCACCAGTGATCGGGAGGGAGTAGTAGAGACCCAGTACTTC. The encoded protein is CATSDREGVVETQYF.

The chain links TRBV5-1 to TRBJ1-3; D perhaps matches TRBD1 (6 bases). The CDR3 length is 14 residues. Germline loops: CDR1 SGHRS, CDR2 YFSETQ. With 7 bases removed from V and 1 base from J, the gap between germline ends came to 12 bases. CDR3 protein: CASFQQGSGNTIYF. The CDR3, as DNA: TGCGCCAGCTTCCAACAGGGATCTGGAAACACCATATATTTT.

The CDR3 DNA reads as TGTGCCTGGGTGGGGGACTACACAGATACGCAGTATTTT. This sequence encodes CAWVGDYTDTQYF. The genes are TRBV30 and TRBJ2-3; TRBD2 aligns across 7 bases. J gave up 2 bases and V 5 bases, and 4 bases lay outside the gene matches. The CDR3 loop spans 13 amino acids. Germline CDR1 is GTSNPN and CDR2 is SVGIG (reference sequence).

The chain is built from TRBV4-2 and TRBJ2-2, with 11 bases that match TRBD2. Germline V gene data show CDR1 as LGHNA and CDR2 as YNFKEQ. The CDR3 extends over 16 amino acids. V lost 3 bases, J lost 2 bases, and 2 bases stayed unmatched. CDR3 protein: CASSQGTSGNTGELFF. The CDR3 nucleotides are TGTGCCAGCAGCCAGGGGACTAGCGGTAACACCGGGGAGCTGTTTTTT.

This clone has more than one count but fewer than ten. The chain uses TRBV27 and TRBJ2-7; TRBD2 agrees at 7 bases. This CDR3 spans 14 amino acids. V was clipped by 3 bases and J by 1 base; unmatched bases: 3. CDR1 and CDR2 (germline): MNHEY, SMNVEV (reference sequence). In DNA, the CDR3 is TGTGCCAGCAGTTTTGCAGCGGGGTCCTACGAGCAGTACTTC. This encodes CASSFAAGSYEQYF.

The CDR3 sequence is CASSLGGVLHGYTF. The DNA of the CDR3 is TGTGCCAGCAGCTTAGGTGGAGTCCTACATGGCTACACCTTC. The chain links TRBV7-9 to TRBJ1-2; D remains ambiguous. Between the trimmed V and J ends, which lost 1 base and 6 bases, there was a span of 12 bases. Looked up from germline, CDR1 is SEHNR and CDR2 is FQNEAQ (reference sequence). The CDR3 covers 14 residues.

This clone was recorded a few times. The gene calls are TRBV5-6 and TRBJ2-5; tentative D call: TRBD1 (5 bases). This CDR3 has 14 residues. CDR1 is SGHDT and CDR2 is YYEEEE in the germline V gene. The V gene lost 4 bases and the J gene lost 4 bases, with 14 bases spanning the gap. Written as DNA, the CDR3 is TGTGCCAGCAGCCAAGGCGGCAGGGCAGAGACCCAGTACTTC. Translating gives CASSQGGRAETQYF.

The chain has TRBV18 and TRBJ2-3, with 12 positions matching TRBD2. The CDR3 contains 16 residues. The V gene's germline CDR1 is KGHSH and CDR2 LQKENI. V trimming: 4 bases; J trimming: 3 bases; junction bases outside the gene matches: 5. The CDR3 here is CASSLGLAGITDTQYF. The CDR3 DNA reads as TGTGCCAGCTCACTCGGACTAGCGGGAATAACAGATACGCAGTATTTT.

The chain links TRBV5-1 to TRBJ1-1; D gene uncertain. The germline V gene has CDR1 SGHRS and CDR2 YFSETQ. The CDR3 runs 13 residues. Trimming left V 0 bases short and J 4 bases short, with 7 bases between. CDR3: CASSLGPGTEAFF. CDR3 nucleotide sequence: TGCGCCAGCAGCTTGGGACCGGGCACTGAAGCTTTCTTT. The full variable domain, in which reference TRBV5-1 and TRBJ1-1 provide the parts outside the CDR3, is KAGVTQTPRYLIKTRGQQVTLSCSPISGHRSVSWYQQTPGQGLQFLFEYFSETQRNKGNFPGRFSGRQFSNSRSEMNVSTLELGDSALYLCASSLGPGTEAFFGQGTRLTVV.

The chain employs TRBV19 and TRBJ1-4, with D tentatively TRBD1 (5 bases). The CDR3 length is 16 residues. Trimming took 4 bases from V and 8 from J, leaving 20 bases between them. Germline values: CDR1 LNHDA, CDR2 SQIVND (reference sequence). CDR3 DNA sequence: TGTGCCAGTAGTACTCGATCAGGGAGGGTGGGAGAAAAACTGTTTTTT. It is translated as CASSTRSGRVGEKLFF.

In this sample, this clone turned up once. The rearrangement uses TRBV4-2 and TRBJ1-1; weak D call: TRBD1 (5 bases). The V gene lost 6 bases and the J gene lost 3 bases, with 11 bases spanning the gap. Per the germline V gene, CDR1 is LGHNA and CDR2 is YNFKEQ. The CDR3 consists of 13 residues. CDR3 sequence: CASSPSGDTEAFF. DNA of the CDR3: TGTGCCAGCAGTCCCTCGGGGGACACTGAAGCTTTCTTT.